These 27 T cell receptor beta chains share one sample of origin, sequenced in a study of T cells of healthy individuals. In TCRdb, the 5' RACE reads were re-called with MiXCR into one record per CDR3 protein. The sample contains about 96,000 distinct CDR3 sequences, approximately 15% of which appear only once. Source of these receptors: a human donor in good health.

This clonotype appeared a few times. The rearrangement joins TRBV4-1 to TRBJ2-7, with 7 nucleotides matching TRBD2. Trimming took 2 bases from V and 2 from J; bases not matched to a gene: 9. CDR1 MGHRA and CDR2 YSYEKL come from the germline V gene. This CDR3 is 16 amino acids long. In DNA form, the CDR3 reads TGCGCCAGCAGCCAAAACGGGAGGTTTCTAACCTACGAGCAGTACTTC. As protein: CASSQNGRFLTYEQYF.

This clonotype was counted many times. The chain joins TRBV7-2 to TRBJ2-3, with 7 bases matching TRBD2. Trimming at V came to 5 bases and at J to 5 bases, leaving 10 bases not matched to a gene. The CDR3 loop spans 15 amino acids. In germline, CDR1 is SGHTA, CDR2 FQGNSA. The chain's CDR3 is CASSLSGIVKDTQYF. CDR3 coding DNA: TGTGCCAGCAGCCTCAGCGGGATCGTAAAAGATACGCAGTATTTT.

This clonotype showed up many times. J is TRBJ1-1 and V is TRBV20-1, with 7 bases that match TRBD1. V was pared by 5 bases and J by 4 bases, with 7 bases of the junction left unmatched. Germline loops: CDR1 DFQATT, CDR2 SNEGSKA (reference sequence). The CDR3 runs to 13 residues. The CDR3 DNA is TGCAGTGCTTCGAGGGGGCGGTTCACTGAAGCTTTCTTT. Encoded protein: CSASRGRFTEAFF.

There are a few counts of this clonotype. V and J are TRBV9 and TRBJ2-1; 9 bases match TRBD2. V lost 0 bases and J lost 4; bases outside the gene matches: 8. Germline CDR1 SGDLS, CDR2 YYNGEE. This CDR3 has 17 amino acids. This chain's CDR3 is CASSVEGSGGHYNEQFF. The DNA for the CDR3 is TGTGCCAGCAGCGTAGAGGGTAGCGGGGGCCATTACAATGAGCAGTTCTTC.

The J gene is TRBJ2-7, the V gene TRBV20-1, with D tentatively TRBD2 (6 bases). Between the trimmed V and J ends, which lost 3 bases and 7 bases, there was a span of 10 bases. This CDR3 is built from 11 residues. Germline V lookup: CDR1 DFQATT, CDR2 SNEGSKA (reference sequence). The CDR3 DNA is TGCAGTGCTAGCCCGGCGGGGGAGCAGTACTTC. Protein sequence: CSASPAGEQYF.

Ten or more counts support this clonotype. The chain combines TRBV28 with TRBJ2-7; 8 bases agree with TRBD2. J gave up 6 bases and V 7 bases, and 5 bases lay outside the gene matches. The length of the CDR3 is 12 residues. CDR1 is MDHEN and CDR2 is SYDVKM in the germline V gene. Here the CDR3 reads CASTVGTSEQYF. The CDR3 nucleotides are TGTGCCAGCACGGTTGGGACTAGCGAGCAGTACTTC.

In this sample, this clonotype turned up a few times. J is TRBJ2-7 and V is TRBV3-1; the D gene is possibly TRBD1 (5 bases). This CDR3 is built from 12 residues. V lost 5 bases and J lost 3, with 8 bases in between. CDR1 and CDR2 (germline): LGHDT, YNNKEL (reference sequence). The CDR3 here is CASSSGFYEQYF. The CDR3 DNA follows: TGTGCCAGCAGCTCAGGGTTCTACGAGCAGTACTTC.

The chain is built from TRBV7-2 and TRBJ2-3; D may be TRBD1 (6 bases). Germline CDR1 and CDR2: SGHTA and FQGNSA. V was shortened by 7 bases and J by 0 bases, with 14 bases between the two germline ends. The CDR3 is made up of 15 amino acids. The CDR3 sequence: CASTLLGQSTDTQYF. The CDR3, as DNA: TGTGCCAGCACTCTCTTAGGACAGAGCACAGATACGCAGTATTTT.

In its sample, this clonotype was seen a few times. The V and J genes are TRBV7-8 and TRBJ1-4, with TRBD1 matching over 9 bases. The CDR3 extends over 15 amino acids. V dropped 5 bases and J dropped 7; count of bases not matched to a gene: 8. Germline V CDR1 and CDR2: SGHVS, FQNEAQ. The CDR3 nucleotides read TGTGCCAGCAGCCGACGACCGGGACAGGGTGAAAAACTGTTTTTT. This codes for CASSRRPGQGEKLFF.

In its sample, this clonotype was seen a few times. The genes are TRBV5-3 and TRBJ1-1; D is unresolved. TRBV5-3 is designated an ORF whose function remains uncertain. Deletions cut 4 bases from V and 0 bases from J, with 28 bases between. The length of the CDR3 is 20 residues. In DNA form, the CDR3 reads TGTGCCAGAAGCCCTAGCCATAGGGTTGGGAGAAGTTGTGTGAACACTGAAGCTTTCTTT. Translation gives CARSPSHRVGRSCVNTEAFF.

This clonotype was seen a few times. The CDR3 DNA is TGTGCTAGTGGCACCAGGGGGGGGCCGAAGGATGAGCAGTTCTTC. Translating gives CASGTRGGPKDEQFF. The chain links TRBV12-5 to TRBJ2-1; D tentatively reads TRBD1 or TRBD2 (7 bases each). The CDR3 totals 15 residues. The germline V gene encodes CDR1 LGHNT and CDR2 FRNRAP. The V gene lost 6 bases and the J gene lost 8 bases, with 20 bases spanning the gap.

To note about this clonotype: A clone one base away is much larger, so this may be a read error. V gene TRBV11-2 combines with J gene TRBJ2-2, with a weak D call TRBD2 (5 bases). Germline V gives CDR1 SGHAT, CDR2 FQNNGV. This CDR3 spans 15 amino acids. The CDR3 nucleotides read TGTGCCAGCAGCTTAGGAGCTACTAACACCGGGGAGCTGATTTTT. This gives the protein CASSLGATNTGELIF.

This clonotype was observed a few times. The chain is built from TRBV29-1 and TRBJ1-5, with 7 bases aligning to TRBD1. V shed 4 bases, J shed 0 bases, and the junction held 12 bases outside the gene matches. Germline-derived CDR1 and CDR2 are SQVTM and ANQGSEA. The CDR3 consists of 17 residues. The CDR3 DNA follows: TGCAGCGTTGCCACCGGGACAGACCATTATAGCAATCAGCCCCAGCATTTT. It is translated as CSVATGTDHYSNQPQHF.

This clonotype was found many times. The CDR3 DNA sequence: TGTGCCAGCAGCTCTACTAGAAAAGAGACCCAGTACTTC. Its protein product is CASSSTRKETQYF. This chain joins TRBV7-9 and TRBJ2-5; weak D call: TRBD2 (5 bases). Germline loops: CDR1 SEHNR, CDR2 FQNEAQ (reference sequence). V dropped 4 bases and J dropped 3 bases, with 9 bases sitting between them. This CDR3 spans 13 amino acids.

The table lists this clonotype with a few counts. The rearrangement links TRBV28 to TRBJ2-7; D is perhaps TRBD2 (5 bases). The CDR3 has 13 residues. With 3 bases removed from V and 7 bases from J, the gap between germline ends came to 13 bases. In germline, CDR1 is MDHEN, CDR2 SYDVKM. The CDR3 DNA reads TGTGCCAGCAGTTTCGGGATCAGGAGGGAGCAGTACTTC. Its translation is CASSFGIRREQYF.

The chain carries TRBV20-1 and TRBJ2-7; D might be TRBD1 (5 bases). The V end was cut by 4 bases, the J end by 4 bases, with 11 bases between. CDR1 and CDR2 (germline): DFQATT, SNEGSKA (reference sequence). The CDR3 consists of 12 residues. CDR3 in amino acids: CSATGLGYEQYF. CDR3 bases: TGCAGTGCTACAGGGCTGGGATACGAGCAGTACTTC.

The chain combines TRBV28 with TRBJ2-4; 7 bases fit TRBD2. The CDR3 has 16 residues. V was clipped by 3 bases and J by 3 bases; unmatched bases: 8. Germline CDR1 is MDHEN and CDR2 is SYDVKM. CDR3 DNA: TGTGCCAGCAGTTTCTTTTTCGGGGAGGGCAAAAACATTCAGTACTTC. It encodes CASSFFFGEGKNIQYF.

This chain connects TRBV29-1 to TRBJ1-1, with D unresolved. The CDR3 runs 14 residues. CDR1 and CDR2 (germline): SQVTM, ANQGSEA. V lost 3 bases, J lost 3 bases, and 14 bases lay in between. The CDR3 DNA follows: TGCAGCGTTGACCCCTCCTCGGACCACACTGAAGCTTTCTTT. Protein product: CSVDPSSDHTEAFF.

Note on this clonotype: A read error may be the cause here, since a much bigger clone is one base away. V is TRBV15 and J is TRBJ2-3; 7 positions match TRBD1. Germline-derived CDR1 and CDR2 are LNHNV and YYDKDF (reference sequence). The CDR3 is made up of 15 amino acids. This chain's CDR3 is CATSRGQGSADTLYF. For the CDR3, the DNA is TGTGCCACCAGCAGAGGACAGGGTAGCGCAGATACGCTGTATTTT.

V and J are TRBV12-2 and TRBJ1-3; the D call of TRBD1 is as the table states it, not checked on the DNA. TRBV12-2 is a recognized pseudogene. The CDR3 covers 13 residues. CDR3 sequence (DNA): TGCGGATGCGGGGCGTCCACTGGAAACACCATATATTTT. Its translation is CGCGASTGNTIYF.

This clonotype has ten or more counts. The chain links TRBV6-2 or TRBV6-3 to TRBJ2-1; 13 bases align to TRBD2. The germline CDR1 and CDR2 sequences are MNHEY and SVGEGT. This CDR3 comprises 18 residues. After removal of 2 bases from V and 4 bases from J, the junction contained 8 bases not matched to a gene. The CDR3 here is CASSYAGGTSGVYNEQFF. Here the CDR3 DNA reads TGTGCCAGCAGTTACGCTGGGGGGACTAGCGGGGTGTACAATGAGCAGTTCTTC.

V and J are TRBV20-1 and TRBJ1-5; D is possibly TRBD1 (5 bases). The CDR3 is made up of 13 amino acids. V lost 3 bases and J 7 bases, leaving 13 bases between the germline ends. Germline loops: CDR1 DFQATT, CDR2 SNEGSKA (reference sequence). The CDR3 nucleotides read TGCAGTGCTAGCCGGGGGGGGGAGCAGCCCCAGCATTTT. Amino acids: CSASRGGEQPQHF.

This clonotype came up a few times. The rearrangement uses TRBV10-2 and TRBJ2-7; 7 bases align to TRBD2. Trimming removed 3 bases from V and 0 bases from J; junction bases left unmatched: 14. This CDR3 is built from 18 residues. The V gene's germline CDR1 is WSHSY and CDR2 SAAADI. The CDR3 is CASSEAGLTTRGSYEQYF. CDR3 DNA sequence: TGCGCCAGCAGTGAAGCGGGACTTACGACAAGGGGCTCCTACGAGCAGTACTTC.

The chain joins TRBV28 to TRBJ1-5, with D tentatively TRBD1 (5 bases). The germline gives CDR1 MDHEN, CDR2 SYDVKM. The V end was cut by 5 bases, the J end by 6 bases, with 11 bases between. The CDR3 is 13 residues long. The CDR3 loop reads CASSLQGSQPQHF. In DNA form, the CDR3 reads TGTGCCAGCAGTCTGCAGGGTAGTCAGCCCCAGCATTTT.

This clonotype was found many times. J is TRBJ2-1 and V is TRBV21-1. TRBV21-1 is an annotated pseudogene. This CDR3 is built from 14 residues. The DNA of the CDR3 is TGTGCCAGCAGCAAAGGGTCCGACACCAATGAGCAGTTCTTC. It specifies CASSKGSDTNEQFF.

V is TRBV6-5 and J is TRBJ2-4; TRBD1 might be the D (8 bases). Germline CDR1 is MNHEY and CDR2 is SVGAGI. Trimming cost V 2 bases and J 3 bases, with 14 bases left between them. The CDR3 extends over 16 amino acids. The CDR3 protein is CASSYNRGTIKNIQYF. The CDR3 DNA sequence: TGTGCCAGCAGTTACAACAGGGGGACTATCAAAAACATTCAGTACTTC.

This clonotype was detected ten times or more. CDR3 nucleotides: TGTGCCAGCAGCCCAAAAAGGCTGGTTTCGGGGTACTATGGCTACACCTTC. Protein sequence: CASSPKRLVSGYYGYTF. This chain connects TRBV3-1 to TRBJ1-2; no definite D call. The CDR3 runs 17 residues. CDR1 and CDR2 from the germline V gene are LGHDT and YNNKEL (reference sequence). V was clipped by 4 bases and J by 3 bases, with 21 bases between them.